The text below deals with one T cell receptor (beta chain). Its cognate antigen has yet to be identified. To determine HCMV serostatus, a commercial ELISA kit was used to detect HCMV-specific IgG in serum. Ficoll density gradient centrifugation was used to isolate peripheral blood mononuclear cells from blood. The germline V gene gives CDR1 as SGHDT and CDR2 as YYEEEE. The CDR3 runs 14 amino acids, cysteine and phenylalanine included. Nucleotide data are not available. The data were taken from a study of T cells expressing NK-cell markers (dated by TCRdb to 2019 to 2021). Some background on the complete study: About 8 donors provided sorted CD3+CD56+NKG2C+, CD3+CD56+NKG2C- and CD3+CD56-NKG2C+ T-cell subsets, whose TCR beta-chain repertoires were profiled. The study sequenced eight donors, all healthy volunteers chosen at random: three men and five women. Among the eight sequenced donors, only one was HCMV-seronegative, while the other seven were HCMV-seropositive. Sequencing of the libraries produced 2 x 150 bp reads on Illumina HiSeq 2000/2500, MiSeq or NextSeq. The study at large found these results: For five or six donors, the dominant CD3+CD56+NKG2C+ clonotypes were among the top 10 CD8+ clonotypes and accounted for about 1.0-8% of CD8+ T cells. Whether the expanded NKG2C-expressing T cell clones were specific for HCMV antigens was left unclear. Those dominant clonotypes were again the most abundant among CD3+CD56-NKG2C+ cells in a handful of donors, at about 28.3-65%.

TCRdb names Illumina HiSeq 2000 as the instrument used. TCR beta cDNA libraries were prepared using 5'RACE template switching, which introduced a universal primer site and unique molecular identifiers. Synthesis of cDNA was primed from the TCR beta constant segment and was followed by two consecutive PCR amplification steps. For the original study's pipeline: MIGEC was used to demultiplex reads and group the reads by UMI, and MiTCR was used to assemble and quantify clonotypes. Only TCR cDNA sequences supported by at least two reads were kept to exclude erroneous sequences. The tcR package was used for downstream repertoire analysis, and clonotypes were matched across fractions by CDR3 nucleotide sequence plus V segment. VDJmatch was used to annotate antigen specificity against VDJdb, with one amino acid substitution in CDR3 permitted. After reprocessing by TCRdb, each CDR3 protein sequence is one entry, and no DNA is given. TCRdb, not the original authors, processed these V and J calls. This sample's listing comprises 150,000 to 200,000 distinct CDR3 sequences. The ten largest clonotypes hold approximately 17% of the sample.

This sequence was found in a woman aged 18 to 75 in good health. Recombination connected TRBV5-6 to TRBJ1-1. Sequencing was performed on blood T cells: a sorted CD56 or NKG2C T cell subset, CD4+ or CD8+ T cells, or bulk PBMC T cells (not recorded which). The CDR3 region reads CASSLVLVNTEAFF.